The 5 T cell receptor beta chains below all came from one sample that was sequenced in a study of blood T cell repertoires in COVID-19. The assay was immunoSEQ multiplex PCR, and TCRdb's table has in-frame clones only and misses some. The table lists 200,000 to 300,000 clones, around 87% of them singletons. The specimen was peripheral blood. These receptors were collected from a woman aged 65 to 85 with active or convalescent COVID-19.

V usage is TRBV5-5 and J usage is TRBJ2-2, with D unresolved. The CDR3 covers 12 residues. V lost 4 bases to trimming and J lost 9 bases, with 10 bases between them. Germline V CDR1 and CDR2: SGHKS, YYEKEE (reference sequence). The CDR3 DNA reads TGTGCCAGCAGCCTCCTGAGCTGGGAGCTGTTTTTT. Its protein product is CASSLLSWELFF.

The chain combines TRBV6-1 with TRBJ1-1; D remains ambiguous. V was cut by 4 bases and J by 4 bases, with 10 bases left in between. The CDR3 is 13 amino acids. The V gene's germline CDR1 is MNHNS and CDR2 SASEGT. The DNA for the CDR3 is TGTGCCAGCAGTGGAGCGTTTAGCACTGAAGCTTTCTTT. The encoded protein is CASSGAFSTEAFF.

This chain links TRBV6-5 with TRBJ2-1; 8 positions agree with TRBD2. CDR3 length equals 13 residues. V dropped 6 bases and J dropped 7; count of bases not matched to a gene: 5. The germline V gene has CDR1 MNHEY and CDR2 SVGAGI. In DNA, the CDR3 is TGTGCCAGCAGGGGCGGGGGGAGGAATGAGCAGTTCTTC. Its translation: CASRGGGRNEQFF.

The chain carries TRBV12-3 or TRBV12-4 and TRBJ1-1; D perhaps matches TRBD1 (5 bases). The CDR3 covers 12 residues. V was shortened by 6 bases and J by 7 bases, with 12 bases between the two germline ends. For the CDR3, the DNA is TGTGCCAGCAGCCCCGTAAGGGGTGAAGCTTTCTTT. It encodes CASSPVRGEAFF.

A single count supports this clone. This chain connects TRBV19 to TRBJ2-1; D not certain. The germline gives CDR1 LNHDA, CDR2 SQIVND (reference sequence). The CDR3 is 11 residues long. V was shortened by 6 bases and J by 10 bases, with 10 bases between the two germline ends. The CDR3 spells CASSRVFEQFF. In DNA, the CDR3 is TGTGCCAGTAGCCGGGTTTTCGAGCAGTTCTTC.